This passage covers 12 T cell receptor beta chains from one sample sequenced in a study of shared clonotypes between healthy human individuals. CD45RO-negative, CCR7-positively selected cells formed the naive CD8 fraction, excluding terminally differentiated effector memory CD45RA+ cells. Profiling relied on immunoSEQ multiplex PCR, and the TCRdb table lists in-frame clones only, not all of them. The top ten clones hold around 24% of a sample with under 1 million clones, around 93% of them seen once. Sequenced input: naive CD8+ T cells sorted from blood. The receptors stem from a man aged 25 to 45 in good health.

In DNA, the CDR3 is TGTGCCAGCAGCCCCGGAGGCGGCGGGCCAAGCTCCTACGAGCAGTACTTC. Amino acid sequence: CASSPGGGGPSSYEQYF. The chain carries TRBV11-2 and TRBJ2-7, with a possible D match to TRBD2 (5 bases). This CDR3 region has 17 residues. V was cut by 5 bases and J by 0 bases, with 20 bases left in between. The germline V gene has CDR1 SGHAT and CDR2 FQNNGV.

The chain employs TRBV11-3 and TRBJ2-1; TRBD1 or TRBD2 may be the D gene (7 bases each). The CDR3 covers 15 residues. Trimming pared 5 bases from V and 4 bases from J, leaving 15 bases between. Germline CDR1 reads SGHNT; CDR2 reads YENEEA. The CDR3, as DNA: TGTGCCAGCAGCCCAGGGGGGGGAGATTACAATGAGCAGTTCTTC. Amino acid sequence: CASSPGGGDYNEQFF. Full variable domain (rest looked up from reference TRBV11-3 and TRBJ2-1): EAGVVQSPRYKIIEKKQPVAFWCNPISGHNTLYWYLQNLGQGPELLIRYENEEAVDDSQLPKDRFSAERLKGVDSTLKIQPAELGDSAVYLCASSPGGGDYNEQFFGPGTRLTVL.

This clone has a single count. V usage is TRBV2 and J usage is TRBJ1-5; perhaps TRBD1 as D (6 bases). The CDR3 length is 14 residues. Trimming took 4 bases from V and 2 from J, leaving 9 bases between them. Per germline, CDR1 SNHLY and CDR2 FYNNEI. CDR3: CASSGAGGNQPQHF. CDR3 bases: TGTGCCAGCAGTGGGGCAGGGGGCAATCAGCCCCAGCATTTT.

The CDR3 coding sequence is TGCGCCAGCAGCTTGGAGGCGCTAGCTACCAACACAGATACGCAGTATTTT. Amino acids: CASSLEALATNTDTQYF. The rearrangement uses TRBV5-1 and TRBJ2-3, with a weak D call TRBD2 (5 bases). V lost 0 bases and J 2 bases, leaving 16 bases between the germline ends. CDR3 size: 17 residues. In germline, CDR1 is SGHRS, CDR2 YFSETQ.

To note about this clone: The sample carries other DNA sequences with the same CDR3. V is TRBV27 and J is TRBJ2-5; D could derive from TRBD1 or TRBD2 (5 bases each). This CDR3 is built from 14 residues. Germline-derived CDR1 and CDR2 are MNHEY and SMNVEV (reference sequence). V dropped 1 base and J dropped 5 bases, with 11 bases sitting between them. CDR3 residues: CASSLLGVRETQYF. Here the CDR3 DNA reads TGTGCCAGCAGTTTATTGGGGGTTCGGGAGACCCAGTACTTC.

V usage is TRBV29-1 and J usage is TRBJ2-1, with 9 bases matching TRBD2. The germline V gene has CDR1 SQVTM and CDR2 ANQGSEA. Losses at the gene ends were 7 bases for V and 9 bases for J; bases not matched to a gene: 4. The length of the CDR3 is 11 residues. DNA for the CDR3: TGCAGCGGGGGACTAGCCTCTGAGCAGTTCTTC. Protein sequence: CSGGLASEQFF.

The chain employs TRBV10-3 and TRBJ1-2, with D tentatively TRBD1 (5 bases). The V gene's germline CDR1 is ENHRY and CDR2 SYGVKD. The CDR3 runs to 16 residues. Trimming removed 6 bases at V and 7 bases at J, with 24 bases between. The CDR3: CAISGTGAGLPFGYTF. The CDR3 DNA sequence: TGTGCCATCAGCGGGACTGGGGCAGGCTTGCCGTTTGGCTACACCTTC.

The chain links TRBV30 to TRBJ1-2; 7 bases fit TRBD1. CDR3 size: 14 residues. Germline CDR1 is GTSNPN and CDR2 is SVGIG (reference sequence). Germline trimming cut 5 bases from V and 1 base from J; bases unmatched to any gene: 7. This CDR3 reads CAWAGQNYNYGYTF. CDR3 bases: TGTGCCTGGGCGGGACAGAATTATAACTATGGCTACACCTTC.

This chain links TRBV11-2 with TRBJ2-1, with D unresolved. Trimming cost V 3 bases and J 8 bases, with 8 bases left between them. Germline CDR1 and CDR2: SGHAT and FQNNGV. CDR3 length equals 12 residues. This CDR3 is CASSLSHDEQFF. CDR3 nucleotide sequence: TGTGCCAGCAGCTTGAGTCATGATGAGCAGTTCTTC.

A single count supports this clone. V is TRBV5-4 and J is TRBJ2-7; the D gene could be TRBD1 or TRBD2 (6 bases each). The germline gives CDR1 SGHNT, CDR2 YYREEE (reference sequence). The CDR3 extends over 14 amino acids. V dropped 4 bases and J dropped 7 bases, with 18 bases sitting between them. The CDR3, as DNA: TGTGCCAGCAGCCCTGGGACTCACACAGGGGAGCAGTACTTC. The encoded protein is CASSPGTHTGEQYF.

A note on this clone: The same CDR3 can be traced to other DNA sequences in this sample. The rearrangement links TRBV5-1 to TRBJ2-4, with D uncertain. V dropped 2 bases and J dropped 7 bases, with 4 bases sitting between them. CDR3 length: 11 residues. Germline V gene sequence: CDR1 SGHRS, CDR2 YFSETQ. The CDR3 sequence is CASSLGNIQYF. The CDR3 DNA is TGCGCCAGCAGCTTAGGGAACATTCAGTACTTC.

This chain connects TRBV7-8 to TRBJ2-7; a possible D gene is TRBD1 (6 bases). Germline assignment: CDR1 SGHVS and CDR2 FQNEAQ. The CDR3 totals 15 residues. Deletions cut 6 bases from V and 4 bases from J, with 19 bases between. This CDR3 reads CASRALSGRGYEQYF. The CDR3 region has the DNA TGTGCCAGCAGGGCTCTCTCTGGCAGGGGTTACGAGCAGTACTTC.